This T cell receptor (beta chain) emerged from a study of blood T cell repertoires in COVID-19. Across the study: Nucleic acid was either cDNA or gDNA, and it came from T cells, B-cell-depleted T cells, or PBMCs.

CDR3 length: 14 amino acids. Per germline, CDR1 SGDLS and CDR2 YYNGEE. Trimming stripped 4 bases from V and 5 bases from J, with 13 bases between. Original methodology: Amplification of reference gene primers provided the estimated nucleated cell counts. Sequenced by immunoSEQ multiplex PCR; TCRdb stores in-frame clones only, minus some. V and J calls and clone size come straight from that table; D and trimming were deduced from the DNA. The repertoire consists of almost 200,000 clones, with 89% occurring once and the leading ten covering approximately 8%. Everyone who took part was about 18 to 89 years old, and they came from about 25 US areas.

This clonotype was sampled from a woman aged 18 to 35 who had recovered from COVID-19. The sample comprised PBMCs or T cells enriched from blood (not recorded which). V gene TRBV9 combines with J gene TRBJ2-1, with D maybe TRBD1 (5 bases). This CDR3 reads CASSTIDRNNEQFF. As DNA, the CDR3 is TGTGCCAGCAGCACAATTGACAGAAACAATGAGCAGTTCTTC.